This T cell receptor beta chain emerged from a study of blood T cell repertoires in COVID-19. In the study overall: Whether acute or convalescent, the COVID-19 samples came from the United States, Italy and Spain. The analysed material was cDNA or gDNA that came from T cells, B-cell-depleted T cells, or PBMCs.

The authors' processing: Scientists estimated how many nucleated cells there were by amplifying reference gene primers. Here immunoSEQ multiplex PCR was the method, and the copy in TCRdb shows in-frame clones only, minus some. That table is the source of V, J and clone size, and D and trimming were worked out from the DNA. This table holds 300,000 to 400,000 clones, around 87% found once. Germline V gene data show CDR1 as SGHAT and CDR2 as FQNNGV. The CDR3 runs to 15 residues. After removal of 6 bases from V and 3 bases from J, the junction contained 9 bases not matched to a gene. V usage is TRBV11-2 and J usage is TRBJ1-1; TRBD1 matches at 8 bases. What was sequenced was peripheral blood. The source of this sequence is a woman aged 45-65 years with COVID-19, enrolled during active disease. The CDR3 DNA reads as TGTGCCAGCAGGGACAGGGTAAATCGGGACACTGAAGCTTTCTTT. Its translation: CASRDRVNRDTEAFF.